These 6 T cell receptor beta chains originate from one sample sequenced in a study of T-cell reconstitution after alpha-beta-depleted transplantation in children. Unique molecular identifiers were incorporated during preparation of the TCRbeta library. MiXCR, applied by TCRdb to the PCR reads, yields one record per CDR3 protein. The sample includes around 490,000 distinct CDR3 sequences, 9.5% to 12% of them seen just once. Sequences were derived from PBMCs, mostly from graft donor cells, sampled 180 days after TCRalphabeta/CD19-depleted stem cell transplant. The receptors shown here come from a female patient aged 2-15 years who had a stem cell transplant for aplastic anemia, so the T cells may come from the graft donor.

A few counts support this clonotype. The chain employs TRBV10-2 and TRBJ2-1; 11 positions agree with TRBD2. Germline CDR1 WSHSY, CDR2 SAAADI. The V segment lost 6 bases and the J segment 9 bases; nucleotides outside the gene matches: 4. The CDR3 contains 13 residues. CDR3 DNA: TGCGCCAGCAGGCTAGCGGGAGGTAGTGAGCAGTTCTTC. The encoded protein is CASRLAGGSEQFF.

This clonotype was observed at least ten times. The rearrangement uses TRBV5-8 and TRBJ1-4; D remains ambiguous. The CDR3 runs to 15 residues. The V end was cut by 3 bases, the J end by 8 bases, with 17 bases between. Germline loops: CDR1 SGHTS, CDR2 YDEGEE. The CDR3 is CASSSLRGAEEKLFF. Here the CDR3 DNA reads TGTGCCAGCAGCTCTCTGCGGGGTGCGGAGGAAAAACTGTTTTTT.

The V and J genes are TRBV12-3 or TRBV12-4 and TRBJ2-7; the match to TRBD2 covers 7 bases. The CDR3 totals 14 residues. The trim removed 6 bases at V and 2 bases at J, leaving 7 bases unmatched. CDR3 nucleotides: TGTGCCAGCAGCAACCGGGACTACCCCTACGAGCAGTACTTC. Translating gives CASSNRDYPYEQYF.

The chain recombines TRBV7-2 with TRBJ2-3; the match to TRBD2 covers 8 bases. J gave up 4 bases and V 0 bases, and 6 bases lay outside the gene matches. The CDR3 length is 16 residues. The V gene's germline CDR1 is SGHTA and CDR2 FQGNSA. The CDR3 sequence is CASSLASGICPDTQYF. In nucleotides, the CDR3 is TGTGCCAGCAGCTTAGCTAGCGGGATATGCCCAGATACGCAGTATTTT.

The chain combines TRBV6-2 or TRBV6-3 with TRBJ2-1; no definite D call. V lost 0 bases and J 6 bases, leaving 18 bases between the germline ends. Germline CDR1 reads MNHEY; CDR2 reads SVGEGT. The CDR3 sequence is 17 residues long. CDR3 bases: TGTGCCAGCAGTTACTCTCGGCGACTCGGTCGAGTCAATGAGCAGTTCTTC. Amino acids: CASSYSRRLGRVNEQFF.

The rearrangement joins TRBV20-1 to TRBJ1-4, with D unclear. The germline V and J ends were trimmed by 5 bases and 0 bases, with 4 bases remaining between them. This CDR3 region has 12 residues. CDR1 DFQATT and CDR2 SNEGSKA come from the germline V gene (reference sequence). The CDR3 DNA is TGCAGTGCTGGTGCAACTAATGAAAAACTGTTTTTT. Its protein product is CSAGATNEKLFF.